The clone carrying this TCR beta chain appeared many times. CDR3 length equals 13 residues. The germline V and J ends were trimmed by 3 bases and 6 bases, with 9 bases remaining between them. Germline V gene sequence: CDR1 LNHNV, CDR2 YYDKDF (reference sequence). In TCRdb, the RT-PCR reads were re-called with MiXCR into one record per CDR3 protein. The repertoire holds more than 600,000 distinct CDR3 sequences, with 14% as singletons. The TCR originated in a female donor in good health, serving as a healthy control. Sequences were obtained from memory CD4+ T cells from blood. The V gene is TRBV15, the J gene TRBJ2-4; weak D call: TRBD1 (5 bases). In DNA, the CDR3 is TGTGCCACCAGCAGGGACACAATAAACATTCAGTACTTC. Translated: CATSRDTINIQYF.